This T cell receptor (beta chain) was captured in a study of control samples from healthy donors and cancer patients (dated by TCRdb to about 2020). As for this clone: No cognate antigen has been identified for it. No much larger clonotype is one base removed from it; base qualities were not supplied.

The germline V gene (reference sequence) yields SGHKS for CDR1 and YYEKEE for CDR2. V is clipped by 3 bases and J by 11 bases, and the sequence between their germline boundaries is 15 bases long. The CDR3 numbers 13 residues from cysteine through phenylalanine. The kept DNA is CDR3 alone, 39 bases in frame from the first base. Libraries were made using the immunoSEQ multiplex PCR assay. Imported from immuneACCESS, the table was reduced by TCRdb to in-frame sequences with V and J called. These copies leave out some clones; in studies compared against another copy, an unresolved V gene accounts for under half, and the cause of the remainder is not known. This sample gives under 150,000 clones in total; 88% of them show up just once. Roughly 2.5% of the sample comes from the top ten.

Sequencing was done on a sample of blood. The clonotype was recovered from a woman aged 65 to 85 in good health. The rearrangement joined TRBV5-5 to TRBJ1-5; 6 matching bases give a weak D call of TRBD1. The CDR3: CASSSRRTEAQHF. The sequenced DNA: TGTGCCAGCAGCTCACGCCGGACAGAGGCCCAGCATTTT.